Each of the 21 T cell receptor beta chains below was sequenced from the same sample in a study of blood T cells in healthy people across ages (dated by TCRdb to 2013 to 2016). The library was obtained by 5' RACE. Sequencing was carried out with an Illumina HiSeq 2500. A second roughly 6 to 11 cycle PCR used a sample-barcoded 5' primer and a J-beta primer mix. TCRdb cleaned the public reads at Q25 with fastp, built clones with MiXCR and kept in-frame beta chains. Rows are unified per CDR3 protein, each entry keeping the most common DNA and genes. For this sample there are under 1,100,000 distinct CDR3 sequences; approximately 26% appear just once. Together, the top ten hold approximately 0.71% of the sample. The same specimen was also included in a second study, on T cells of mothers and their children.

The specimen was blood. All receptors derive from a girl aged 2-10 years in good health.

The chain couples TRBV12-3 or TRBV12-4 to TRBJ1-2; D is ambiguous. Trimming cost V 1 base and J 6 bases, with 18 bases left between them. There are 16 residues in the CDR3. Here the CDR3 reads CASSLGRITARNGYTF. In nucleotides, the CDR3 is TGTGCCAGCAGTTTAGGACGGATAACGGCGAGGAATGGCTACACCTTC.

V gene TRBV28 combines with J gene TRBJ2-7, with a weak D call TRBD2 (5 bases). V gave up 6 bases and J gave up 0 bases, with 9 bases separating them. This CDR3 comprises 13 residues. The V gene's germline CDR1 is MDHEN and CDR2 SYDVKM. The CDR3 coding sequence is TGTGCCAGCAGCCGGAGGAGCTCCTACGAGCAGTACTTC. Translation gives CASSRRSSYEQYF.

V and J are TRBV7-9 and TRBJ1-2; D gene uncertain. In germline, CDR1 is SEHNR, CDR2 FQNEAQ (reference sequence). The CDR3 contains 13 residues. Trimming removed 2 bases from V and 9 bases from J, with 13 bases in between. This CDR3 is CASSLFGPRSYTF. In DNA form, the CDR3 reads TGTGCCAGCAGCTTATTTGGCCCACGGAGCTACACCTTC.

The sample holds a few counts of this clonotype. The chain employs TRBV7-9 and TRBJ2-3; 8 bases line up with TRBD2. Germline values: CDR1 SEHNR, CDR2 FQNEAQ (reference sequence). The J segment lost 2 bases and the V segment lost 1 base, leaving 5 bases of the junction unmatched. This CDR3 has 16 amino acids. CDR3 DNA sequence: TGTGCCAGCAGCTTAGTACGGGGGGGGACCACAGATACGCAGTATTTT. Residues: CASSLVRGGTTDTQYF.

The V call is TRBV2, the J call TRBJ2-7; TRBD2 aligns across 11 bases. Germline assignment: CDR1 SNHLY and CDR2 FYNNEI. The V segment lost 6 bases and the J segment 2 bases; nucleotides outside the gene matches: 9. The CDR3 extends over 16 amino acids. CDR3 loop: CASRDGTSGNTYEQYF. The CDR3, as DNA: TGTGCCAGCAGAGATGGGACTAGCGGTAACACCTACGAGCAGTACTTC.

The chain combines TRBV29-1 with TRBJ2-1, with D possibly TRBD2 on 7 matching bases. The J call is in doubt because the DNA end fits TRBJ2-5 better. CDR3 size: 13 residues. The germline gives CDR1 SQVTM, CDR2 ANQGSEA. CDR3 sequence reads: CSVNQGRGETQYF. The CDR3 DNA reads TGCAGCGTTAACCAGGGGAGGGGAGAGACCCAGTACTTC.

Turning to this clonotype: The junction shows a germline mismatch at one end, possibly a read error. The V and J genes are TRBV20-1 and TRBJ2-5, with TRBD2 matching 8 bases. The J call is uncertain, as TRBJ2-7 better fits the DNA end. Germline values: CDR1 DFQATT, CDR2 SNEGSKA (reference sequence). The CDR3 loop spans 13 amino acids. CDR3 region: CSARAGTSYEQYF. The DNA of the CDR3 is TGCAGCGCTAGAGCCGGGACTAGCTACGAGCAGTACTTC.

In this sample, this clonotype turned up a few times. The CDR3 region has the DNA TGTGCCACCAGCAGACGGACAGGGACTGGAAACACCATATATTTT. It encodes CATSRRTGTGNTIYF. V usage is TRBV15 and J usage is TRBJ1-3; the match to TRBD1 covers 8 bases. The trim removed 2 bases at V and 2 bases at J, leaving 2 bases unmatched. The CDR3 covers 15 residues. Germline loops: CDR1 LNHNV, CDR2 YYDKDF (reference sequence).

In this sample, this clonotype turned up a few times. The chain joins TRBV6-1 to TRBJ2-5, with TRBD2 matching over 8 bases. V lost 1 base and J lost 3; bases outside the gene matches: 13. The CDR3 loop spans 18 amino acids. The V gene's germline CDR1 is MNHNS and CDR2 SASEGT. In DNA form, the CDR3 reads TGTGCCAGCAGTGAAGAAGAAGGCCAGCGGGGGCTGGAAGAGACCCAGTACTTC. Protein: CASSEEEGQRGLEETQYF.

The sample holds a few counts of this clonotype. The chain is built from TRBV20-1 and TRBJ2-5, with 9 bases identical to TRBD2. With the DNA end fitting TRBJ2-1 better, the J assignment may be wrong. Per germline, CDR1 DFQATT and CDR2 SNEGSKA (reference sequence). CDR3 size: 15 residues. The CDR3 sequence is CSARRLAENRDEQFF. CDR3 sequence (DNA): TGCAGTGCTAGAAGACTAGCGGAGAATAGGGATGAGCAGTTCTTC.

This clonotype was detected once. At one end, the junction sequence differs from germline, possibly due to a read error. This chain connects TRBV28 to TRBJ2-5; D not certain. The germline V gene has CDR1 MDHEN and CDR2 SYDVKM. This CDR3 region has 11 residues. The CDR3 protein is CASSLEEAQYF. CDR3 DNA: TGTGCCAGCAGTCTAGAAGAGGCCCAGTACTTC.

This chain uses TRBV7-2 with TRBJ2-2, with D uncertain. Germline V gives CDR1 SGHTA, CDR2 FQGNSA. This CDR3 has 16 amino acids. Trimming stripped 5 bases from V and 5 bases from J, with 18 bases between. The CDR3 nucleotides read TGTGCCAGCAGCCACCCCCAGGCGATGGAGACCGGGGAGCTGTTTTTT. Translation gives CASSHPQAMETGELFF.

The V gene is TRBV6-1, the J gene TRBJ1-1; TRBD1 aligns across 7 bases. Germline V lookup: CDR1 MNHNS, CDR2 SASEGT. Losses at the gene ends were 7 bases for V and 6 bases for J; bases not matched to a gene: 17. The CDR3 runs to 16 residues. CDR3 nucleotides: TGTGCCAGCAACCAGGACAGGCCGATGAGGTACCCTGAAGCTTTCTTT. This sequence encodes CASNQDRPMRYPEAFF.

The CDR3 protein is CASRLARTKWAQYF. The CDR3 DNA reads as TGTGCCAGCAGGCTAGCGAGGACAAAATGGGCGCAGTATTTT. This chain connects TRBV28 to TRBJ2-3; D perhaps matches TRBD2 (6 bases). CDR3 length: 14 residues. Trimming pared 6 bases from V and 10 bases from J, leaving 20 bases between. The V gene's germline CDR1 is MDHEN and CDR2 SYDVKM.

The chain carries TRBV28 and TRBJ2-1; TRBD2 matches 10 bases. CDR3 size: 15 residues. V was pared by 3 bases and J by 9 bases, with 8 bases of the junction left unmatched. Germline CDR1 is MDHEN and CDR2 is SYDVKM. CDR3 DNA sequence: TGTGCCAGCAGTTTCGCTAGCGGGAGAGCGGGTGAGCAGTTCTTC. The encoded protein is CASSFASGRAGEQFF. The entire variable domain, with the rest obtained from reference TRBV28 and TRBJ2-1, is as follows: DVKVTQSSRYLVKRTGEKVFLECVQDMDHENMFWYRQDPGLGLRLIYFSYDVKMKEKGDIPEGYSVSREKKERFSLILESASTNQTSMYLCASSFASGRAGEQFFGPGTRLTVL.

This clonotype turned up a few times. V is TRBV5-6 and J is TRBJ2-5, with a weak D call TRBD1 (6 bases). With 0 bases removed from V and 4 bases from J, the gap between germline ends came to 13 bases. CDR1 is SGHDT, CDR2 YYEEEE, per germline. The CDR3 covers 15 residues. The CDR3 DNA reads as TGTGCCAGCAGCTTGGCCCCAACAGGGATAGAGACCCAGTACTTC. Encoded protein: CASSLAPTGIETQYF.

There are a few counts of this clonotype. The J gene is TRBJ2-5, the V gene TRBV5-1; the match to TRBD1 covers 9 bases. The tail of the sequence fits TRBJ2-7 better, so the J call may be wrong. Germline V gene sequence: CDR1 SGHRS, CDR2 YFSETQ. There are 14 residues in the CDR3. The CDR3 DNA reads as TGCGCCAGCACCAACAGGGGGCTTAGCGACGAGCAGTACTTC. It yields the protein CASTNRGLSDEQYF.

This clonotype has only a few counts. The V call is TRBV28, the J call TRBJ1-5, with D tentatively TRBD1 (5 bases). This CDR3 has 16 amino acids. The V end lost 6 bases, the J end lost 0 bases, and 15 bases lay between the germline ends. Germline V CDR1 and CDR2: MDHEN, SYDVKM. CDR3 region: CASRLTVTHSNQPQHF. Here the CDR3 DNA reads TGTGCCAGCAGGTTGACAGTCACCCATAGCAATCAGCCCCAGCATTTT.

This clonotype was seen a handful of times. V usage is TRBV6-5 and J usage is TRBJ2-5; 11 nucleotides agree with TRBD2. The DNA end lines up better with TRBJ2-1; the J call may be wrong. There are 14 residues in the CDR3. Germline V lookup: CDR1 MNHEY, CDR2 SVGAGI. In DNA, the CDR3 is TGTGCCAGCACCCCAATAGCGGGGGGGAATGAGCAGTTCTTC. This gives the protein CASTPIAGGNEQFF.

Only a few counts were recorded for this clonotype. V and J are TRBV9 and TRBJ2-5, with a weak D call TRBD1 (5 bases). The CDR3 extends over 14 amino acids. CDR1 is SGDLS, CDR2 YYNGEE, per germline. Trimming removed 4 bases at V and 3 bases at J, with 13 bases between. CDR3 protein: CASSSPTDEETQYF. The DNA for the CDR3 is TGTGCCAGCAGCTCCCCGACAGACGAAGAGACCCAGTACTTC. The full variable domain, with the rest looked up from reference TRBV9 and TRBJ2-5, is DSGVTQTPKHLITATGQRVTLRCSPRSGDLSVYWYQQSLDQGLQFLIQYYNGEERAKGNILERFSAQQFPDLHSELNLSSLELGDSALYFCASSSPTDEETQYFGPGTRLLVL.

V and J are TRBV6-2 or TRBV6-3 and TRBJ1-2; D is perhaps TRBD1 (5 bases). V lost 6 bases and J 8 bases, leaving 16 bases between the germline ends. This CDR3 comprises 13 residues. Germline V gene sequence: CDR1 MNHEY, CDR2 SVGEGT. The CDR3 coding sequence is TGTGCCAGCAGACCCGGCAGGGCCGGCGGCTACACCTTC. It codes for CASRPGRAGGYTF.